This T cell receptor beta chain was sequenced for a study of a mutant IDH1 vaccine in newly diagnosed glioma. CDR3 length equals 14 residues. Trimming pared 5 bases from V and 4 bases from J, leaving 12 bases between. Per germline, CDR1 MNHNS and CDR2 SASEGT. The time point here: baseline, week 1 (first vaccination visit). Treatment reported: pre-vaccination baseline after standard-of-care therapy. The donor cohort comprised cases of new WHO grade 3 or 4 IDH1-mutant, ATRX-lost astrocytoma. Clones were sequenced by immunoSEQ multiplex PCR, and TCRdb holds only the in-frame ones, with some missing. The sample shows approximately 36,000 clones, just under 80% of them seen only once.

Source: PBMCs, taken from a glioma patient treated with radiotherapy, temozolomide or both. This rearrangement joins TRBV6-1 to TRBJ2-1; D assignment may be TRBD1 or TRBD2 (5 bases each). This TCR came from a man aged 40-50 years with glioma. Some clones in this sample may be carry-over from other donors' samples. The CDR3 sequence: CASSPRGEYNEQFF. The CDR3 DNA reads TGTGCCAGCAGTCCAAGGGGAGAGTACAATGAGCAGTTCTTC.